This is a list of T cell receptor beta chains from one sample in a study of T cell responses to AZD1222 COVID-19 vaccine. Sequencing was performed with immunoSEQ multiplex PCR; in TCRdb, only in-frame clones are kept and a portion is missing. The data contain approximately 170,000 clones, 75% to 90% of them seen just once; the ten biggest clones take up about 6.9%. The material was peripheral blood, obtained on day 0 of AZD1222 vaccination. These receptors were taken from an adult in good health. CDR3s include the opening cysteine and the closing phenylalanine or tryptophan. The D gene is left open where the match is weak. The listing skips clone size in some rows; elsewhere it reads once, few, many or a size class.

CDR3 protein: CASSDIRDSYYGYTF
CDR3 DNA: TGTGCCAGCAGTGACATCCGGGACTCATACTATGGCTACACCTTC
J gene: TRBJ1-2
V gene: TRBV6-1
D gene: NA
CDR3 length: 15
clone size: NA

CDR3 protein: CASSNPGDSYNEQFF
CDR3 DNA: TGCGCCAGCAGCAACCCAGGGGACAGCTACAATGAGCAGTTCTTC
J gene: TRBJ2-1
V gene: TRBV5-1
D gene: TRBD1
CDR3 length: 15
clone size: NA

CDR3 protein: CASSLGTSNNEQFF
CDR3 DNA: TGTGCCAGCAGCTTGGGGACTAGTAATAATGAGCAGTTCTTC
J gene: TRBJ2-1
V gene: TRBV5-6
D gene: TRBD2
CDR3 length: 14
clone size: NA

CDR3 protein: CASSAARLYEQYF
CDR3 DNA: TGCGCCAGCAGCGCGGCCAGGCTCTACGAGCAGTACTTC
J gene: TRBJ2-7
V gene: TRBV4-3
D gene: NA
CDR3 length: 13
clone size: once

CDR3 protein: CAISESVTTNTGELFF
CDR3 DNA: TGTGCCATCAGTGAGTCCGTAACTACGAACACCGGGGAGCTGTTTTTT
J gene: TRBJ2-2
V gene: TRBV10-3
D gene: NA
CDR3 length: 16
clone size: NA

CDR3 protein: CAISESGIWNTGELFF
CDR3 DNA: TGTGCCATCAGTGAGTCAGGGATCTGGAACACCGGGGAGCTGTTTTTT
J gene: TRBJ2-2
V gene: TRBV10-3
D gene: NA
CDR3 length: 16
clone size: NA

CDR3 protein: CASSQVRADSYNEQFF
CDR3 DNA: TGTGCCAGCAGCCAAGTTCGCGCAGATTCCTACAATGAGCAGTTCTTC
J gene: TRBJ2-1
V gene: TRBV4-2
D gene: NA
CDR3 length: 16
clone size: NA

CDR3 protein: CASSLAGGSHEQYF
CDR3 DNA: TGTGCCAGCAGCTTAGCGGGGGGAAGCCACGAGCAGTACTTC
J gene: TRBJ2-7
V gene: TRBV13
D gene: TRBD2
CDR3 length: 14
clone size: few

CDR3 protein: CASSSGGGAEITDTQYF
CDR3 DNA: TGTGCCAGCAGCTCGGGAGGGGGGGCGGAAATCACAGATACGCAGTATTTT
J gene: TRBJ2-3
V gene: TRBV11-3
D gene: TRBD2
CDR3 length: 17
clone size: NA

CDR3 protein: CASSPSSGGAREQYF
CDR3 DNA: TGTGCCAGCAGTCCCTCTAGCGGGGGGGCCCGCGAGCAGTACTTC
J gene: TRBJ2-7
V gene: TRBV6-2/TRBV6-3
D gene: TRBD2
CDR3 length: 15
clone size: NA

CDR3 protein: CASSGRDSGTEAFF
CDR3 DNA: TGTGCCAGCAGTGGCAGGGATTCCGGCACTGAAGCTTTCTTT
J gene: TRBJ1-1
V gene: TRBV28
D gene: NA
CDR3 length: 14
clone size: NA

CDR3 protein: CASSLGTGINQPQHF
CDR3 DNA: TGTGCCAGCAGCTTAGGGACAGGGATAAATCAGCCCCAGCATTTT
J gene: TRBJ1-5
V gene: TRBV7-6
D gene: TRBD1
CDR3 length: 15
clone size: few

CDR3 protein: CASSVIAFLGQGALNYGYTF
CDR3 DNA: TGTGCCAGCAGTGTAATAGCCTTTCTGGGACAGGGGGCCCTTAACTATGGCTACACCTTC
J gene: TRBJ1-2
V gene: TRBV6-1
D gene: TRBD1
CDR3 length: 20
clone size: NA

CDR3 protein: CASSFRAYNEQFF
CDR3 DNA: TGTGCCAGCAGTTTCAGGGCCTACAATGAGCAGTTCTTC
J gene: TRBJ2-1
V gene: TRBV12-3/TRBV12-4
D gene: NA
CDR3 length: 13
clone size: NA

CDR3 protein: CSASGDRPNQPQHF
CDR3 DNA: TGCAGTGCTAGTGGGGACAGACCTAATCAGCCCCAGCATTTT
J gene: TRBJ1-5
V gene: TRBV20-1
D gene: TRBD1
CDR3 length: 14
clone size: NA

CDR3 protein: CATRQGGDYGYTF
CDR3 DNA: TGTGCCACCAGACAGGGGGGAGACTATGGCTACACCTTC
J gene: TRBJ1-2
V gene: TRBV24-1
D gene: TRBD1
CDR3 length: 13
clone size: NA

CDR3 protein: CASSPSGGDNTIYF
CDR3 DNA: TGTGCCAGCTCACCGTCCGGGGGAGACAACACCATATATTTT
J gene: TRBJ1-3
V gene: TRBV18
D gene: NA
CDR3 length: 14
clone size: NA

CDR3 protein: CASTLAGGQETQYF
CDR3 DNA: TGCGCCAGCACACTAGCGGGGGGCCAAGAGACCCAGTACTTC
J gene: TRBJ2-5
V gene: TRBV5-1
D gene: TRBD2
CDR3 length: 14
clone size: once

CDR3 protein: CASSLEGAGTGELFF
CDR3 DNA: TGCGCCAGCAGCTTGGAGGGGGCTGGCACCGGGGAGCTGTTTTTT
J gene: TRBJ2-2
V gene: TRBV5-1
D gene: TRBD1
CDR3 length: 15
clone size: once

CDR3 protein: CASSYIAGQETQYF
CDR3 DNA: TGTGCCAGTAGTTACATAGCGGGGCAAGAGACCCAGTACTTC
J gene: TRBJ2-5
V gene: TRBV19
D gene: TRBD2
CDR3 length: 14
clone size: NA

CDR3 protein: CASSETAPLSSYNSPLHF
CDR3 DNA: TGTGCCAGCAGTGAGACAGCTCCACTGAGCTCCTATAATTCACCCCTCCACTTT
J gene: TRBJ1-6
V gene: TRBV6-1
D gene: NA
CDR3 length: 18
clone size: NA

CDR3 protein: CASSLGGAGIETQYF
CDR3 DNA: TGTGCCAGCAGCTTAGGAGGGGCGGGGATTGAGACCCAGTACTTC
J gene: TRBJ2-5
V gene: TRBV11-1
D gene: NA
CDR3 length: 15
clone size: NA